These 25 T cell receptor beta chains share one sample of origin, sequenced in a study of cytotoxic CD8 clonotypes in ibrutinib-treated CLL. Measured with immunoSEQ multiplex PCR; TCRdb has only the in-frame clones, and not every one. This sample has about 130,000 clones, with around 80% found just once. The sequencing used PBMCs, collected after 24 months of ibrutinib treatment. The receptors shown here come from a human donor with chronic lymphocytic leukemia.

The CDR3 nucleotides read TGCGCCAGCAGAGAAGGGGGGACCGGGGAGCTGTTTTTT. Protein sequence: CASREGGTGELFF. This chain joins TRBV10-1 and TRBJ2-2; possibly TRBD1 or TRBD2 for D (6 bases each). The length of the CDR3 is 13 residues. The germline CDR1 and CDR2 sequences are WNHNN and SYGVQD (reference sequence). V gave up 6 bases and J gave up 5 bases, with 10 bases separating them.

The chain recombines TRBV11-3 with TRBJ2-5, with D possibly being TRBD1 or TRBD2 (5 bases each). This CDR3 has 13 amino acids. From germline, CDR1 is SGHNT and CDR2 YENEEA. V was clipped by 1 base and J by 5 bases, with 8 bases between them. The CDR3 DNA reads TGTGCCAGCAGCTTAGTTCGGGGCGAGACCCAGTACTTC. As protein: CASSLVRGETQYF.

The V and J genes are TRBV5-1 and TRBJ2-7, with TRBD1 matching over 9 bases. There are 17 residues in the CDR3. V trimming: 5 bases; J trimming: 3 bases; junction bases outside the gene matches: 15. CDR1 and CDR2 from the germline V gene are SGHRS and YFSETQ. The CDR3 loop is CASSSGTGTIQSYEQYF. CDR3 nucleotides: TGCGCCAGCAGTTCCGGGACAGGGACGATACAGAGCTACGAGCAGTACTTC.

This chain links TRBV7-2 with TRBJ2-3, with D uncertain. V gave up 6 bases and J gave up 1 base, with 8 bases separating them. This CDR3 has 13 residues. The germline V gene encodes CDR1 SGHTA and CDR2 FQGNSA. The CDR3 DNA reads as TGTGCCAGCAGTCCCGGAGGCACAGATACGCAGTATTTT. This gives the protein CASSPGGTDTQYF.

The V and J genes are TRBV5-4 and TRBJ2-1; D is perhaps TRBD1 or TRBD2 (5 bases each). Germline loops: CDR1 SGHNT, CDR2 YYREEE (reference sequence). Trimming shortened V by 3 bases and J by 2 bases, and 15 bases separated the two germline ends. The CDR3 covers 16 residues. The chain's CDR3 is CASSSGTPKPYNEQFF. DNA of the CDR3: TGTGCCAGCAGCTCGGGGACGCCGAAGCCCTACAATGAGCAGTTCTTC.

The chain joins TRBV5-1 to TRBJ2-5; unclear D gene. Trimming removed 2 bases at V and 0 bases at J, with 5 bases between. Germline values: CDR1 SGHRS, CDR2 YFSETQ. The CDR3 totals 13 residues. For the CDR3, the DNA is TGCGCCAGCAGCTTCAGGTACCAAGAGACCCAGTACTTC. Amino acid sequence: CASSFRYQETQYF.

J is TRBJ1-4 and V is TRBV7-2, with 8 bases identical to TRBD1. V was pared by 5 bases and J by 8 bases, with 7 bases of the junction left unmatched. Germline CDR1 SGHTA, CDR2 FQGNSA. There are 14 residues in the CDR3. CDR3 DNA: TGTGCCAGCAGCCTCGGACAGGGAGGGGAAAAACTGTTTTTT. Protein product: CASSLGQGGEKLFF. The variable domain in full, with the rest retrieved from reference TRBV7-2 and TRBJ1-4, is GAGVSQSPSNKVTEKGKDVELRCDPISGHTALYWYRQSLGQGLEFLIYFQGNSAPDKSGLPSDRFSAERTGGSVSTLTIQRTQQEDSAVYLCASSLGQGGEKLFFGSGTQLSVL.

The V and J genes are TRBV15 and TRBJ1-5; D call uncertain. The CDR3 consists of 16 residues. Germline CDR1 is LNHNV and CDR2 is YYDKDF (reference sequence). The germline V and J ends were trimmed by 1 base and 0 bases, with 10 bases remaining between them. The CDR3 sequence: CATSRAGSRSNQPQHF. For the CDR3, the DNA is TGTGCCACCAGCAGAGCTGGAAGTCGTAGCAATCAGCCCCAGCATTTT. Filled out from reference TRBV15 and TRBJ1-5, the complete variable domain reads DAMVIQNPRYQVTQFGKPVTLSCSQTLNHNVMYWYQQKSSQAPKLLFHYYDKDFNNEADTPDNFQSRRPNTSFCFLDIRSPGLGDTAMYLCATSRAGSRSNQPQHFGDGTRLSIL.

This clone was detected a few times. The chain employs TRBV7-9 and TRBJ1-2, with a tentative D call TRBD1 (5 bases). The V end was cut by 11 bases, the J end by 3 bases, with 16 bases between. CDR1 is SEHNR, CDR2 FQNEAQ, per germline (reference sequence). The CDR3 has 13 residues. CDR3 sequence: CASGSWGDYGYTF. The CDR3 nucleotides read TGTGCCTCGGGATCATGGGGGGACTATGGCTACACCTTC.

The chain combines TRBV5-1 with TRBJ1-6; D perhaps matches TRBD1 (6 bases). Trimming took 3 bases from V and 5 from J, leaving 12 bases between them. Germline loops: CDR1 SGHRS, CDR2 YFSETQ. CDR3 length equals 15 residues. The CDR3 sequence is CASSSTGSDNSPLHF. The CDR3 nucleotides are TGCGCCAGCAGCTCAACAGGGTCCGATAATTCACCCCTCCACTTT.

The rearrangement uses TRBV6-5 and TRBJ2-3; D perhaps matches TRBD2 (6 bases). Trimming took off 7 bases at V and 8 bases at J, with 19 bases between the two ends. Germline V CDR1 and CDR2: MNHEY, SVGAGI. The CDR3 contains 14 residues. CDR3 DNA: TGTGCCAGCACAAAACGGGACCCCGGGGGTACGCAGTATTTT. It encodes CASTKRDPGGTQYF.

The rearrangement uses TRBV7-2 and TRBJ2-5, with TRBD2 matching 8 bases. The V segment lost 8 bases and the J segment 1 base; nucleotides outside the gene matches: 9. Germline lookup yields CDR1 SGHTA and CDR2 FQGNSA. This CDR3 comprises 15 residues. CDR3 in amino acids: CASALRRGGQETQYF. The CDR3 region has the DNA TGTGCCAGCGCCTTGAGACGGGGGGGCCAAGAGACCCAGTACTTC.

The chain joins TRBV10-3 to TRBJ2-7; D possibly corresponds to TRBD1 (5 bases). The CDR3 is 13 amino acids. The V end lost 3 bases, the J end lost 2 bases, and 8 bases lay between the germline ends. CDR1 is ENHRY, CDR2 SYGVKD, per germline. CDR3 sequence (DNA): TGTGCCATCAGTGAAGGGGCGGCCTACGAGCAGTACTTC. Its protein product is CAISEGAAYEQYF.

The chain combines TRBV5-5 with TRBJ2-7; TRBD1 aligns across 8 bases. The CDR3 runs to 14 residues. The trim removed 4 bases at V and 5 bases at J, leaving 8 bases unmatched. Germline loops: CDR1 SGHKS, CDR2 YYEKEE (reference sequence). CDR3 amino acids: CASSRSTGVNEQYF. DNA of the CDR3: TGTGCCAGCAGCCGATCGACAGGGGTGAACGAGCAGTACTTC.

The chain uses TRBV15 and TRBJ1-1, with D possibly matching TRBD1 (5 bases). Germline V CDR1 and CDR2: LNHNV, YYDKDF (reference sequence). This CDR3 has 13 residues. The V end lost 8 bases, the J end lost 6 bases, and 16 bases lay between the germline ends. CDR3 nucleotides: TGTGCCACCGAGCCGGTCGGGGGGGCTGAAGCTTTCTTT. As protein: CATEPVGGAEAFF.

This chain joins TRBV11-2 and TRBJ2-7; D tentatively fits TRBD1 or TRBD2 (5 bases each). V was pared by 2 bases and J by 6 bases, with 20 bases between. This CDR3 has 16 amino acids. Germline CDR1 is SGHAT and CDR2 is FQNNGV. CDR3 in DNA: TGTGCCAGCAGCTTACGCGGATTTAGGGACCCCGTCGAGCAGTACTTC. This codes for CASSLRGFRDPVEQYF.

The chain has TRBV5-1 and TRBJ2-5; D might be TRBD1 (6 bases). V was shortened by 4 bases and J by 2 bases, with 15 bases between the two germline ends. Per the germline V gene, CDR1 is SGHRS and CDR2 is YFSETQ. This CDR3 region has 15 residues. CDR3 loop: CASSLQGSFQETQYF. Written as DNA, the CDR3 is TGCGCCAGCAGCCTTCAGGGGTCGTTTCAAGAGACCCAGTACTTC. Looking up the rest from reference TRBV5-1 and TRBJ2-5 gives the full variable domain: KAGVTQTPRYLIKTRGQQVTLSCSPISGHRSVSWYQQTPGQGLQFLFEYFSETQRNKGNFPGRFSGRQFSNSRSEMNVSTLELGDSALYLCASSLQGSFQETQYFGPGTRLLVL.

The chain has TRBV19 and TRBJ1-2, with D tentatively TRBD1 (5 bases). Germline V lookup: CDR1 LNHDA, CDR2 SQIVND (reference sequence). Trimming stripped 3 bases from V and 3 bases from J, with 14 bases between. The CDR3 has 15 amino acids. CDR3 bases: TGTGCCAGTAGTATCCGGCAGGGCGGATACTATGGCTACACCTTC. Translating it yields CASSIRQGGYYGYTF.

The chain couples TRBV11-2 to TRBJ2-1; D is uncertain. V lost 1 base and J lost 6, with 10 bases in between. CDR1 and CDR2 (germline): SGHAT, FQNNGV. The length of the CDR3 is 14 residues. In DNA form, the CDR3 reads TGTGCCAGCAGCTTAGCTATAGGGCGCAATGAGCAGTTCTTC. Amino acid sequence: CASSLAIGRNEQFF.

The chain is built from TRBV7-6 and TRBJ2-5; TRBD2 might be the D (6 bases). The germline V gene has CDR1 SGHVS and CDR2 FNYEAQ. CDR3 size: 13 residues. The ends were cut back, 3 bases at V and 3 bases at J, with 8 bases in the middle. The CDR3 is CASSLTGEETQYF. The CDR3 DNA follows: TGTGCCAGCAGCTTGACGGGAGAAGAGACCCAGTACTTC.

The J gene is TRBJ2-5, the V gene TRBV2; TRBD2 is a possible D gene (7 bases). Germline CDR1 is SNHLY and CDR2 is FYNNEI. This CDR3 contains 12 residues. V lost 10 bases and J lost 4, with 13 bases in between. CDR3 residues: CANIGGAETQYF. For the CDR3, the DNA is TGTGCCAATATAGGGGGGGCAGAGACCCAGTACTTC.

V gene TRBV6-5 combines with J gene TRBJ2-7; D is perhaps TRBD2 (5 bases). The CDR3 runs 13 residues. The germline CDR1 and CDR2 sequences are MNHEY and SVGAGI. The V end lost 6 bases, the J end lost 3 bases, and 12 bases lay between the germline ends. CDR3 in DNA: TGTGCCAGCAGCGGGGATGGATACTACGAGCAGTACTTC. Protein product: CASSGDGYYEQYF.

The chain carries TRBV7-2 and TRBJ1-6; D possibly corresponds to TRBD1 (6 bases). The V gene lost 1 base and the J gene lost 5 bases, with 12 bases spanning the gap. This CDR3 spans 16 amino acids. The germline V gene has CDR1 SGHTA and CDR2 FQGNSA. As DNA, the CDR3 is TGTGCCAGCAGCTTAGATTCATGGACAGATAATTCACCCCTCCACTTT. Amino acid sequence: CASSLDSWTDNSPLHF.

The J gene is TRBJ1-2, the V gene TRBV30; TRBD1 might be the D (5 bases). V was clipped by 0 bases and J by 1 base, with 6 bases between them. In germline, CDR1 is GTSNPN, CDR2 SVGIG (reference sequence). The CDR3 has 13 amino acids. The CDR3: CAWSVRGNYGYTF. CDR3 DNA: TGTGCCTGGAGTGTTAGGGGTAACTATGGCTACACCTTC. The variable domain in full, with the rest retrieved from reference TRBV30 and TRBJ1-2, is SQTIHQWPATLVQPVGSPLSLECTVEGTSNPNLYWYRQAAGRGLQLLFYSVGIGQISSEVPQNLSASRPQDRQFILSSKKLLLSDSGFYLCAWSVRGNYGYTFGSGTRLTVV.

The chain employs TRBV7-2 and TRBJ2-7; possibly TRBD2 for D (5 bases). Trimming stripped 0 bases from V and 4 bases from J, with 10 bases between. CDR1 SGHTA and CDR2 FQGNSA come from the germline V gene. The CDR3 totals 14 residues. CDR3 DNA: TGTGCCAGCAGCTTAGCGCCCCGGGGATACGAGCAGTACTTC. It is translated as CASSLAPRGYEQYF.